One and the same sample provided the 7 T cell receptor beta chains below, sequenced in a study of T cells in Graves' hyperthyroidism and ophthalmopathy. Researchers amplified the TCR beta CDR3 regions from RNA transcripts. The HTBI set primed first-round TCR CDR3 RT-PCR. TCRdb reprocessed the multiplex PCR reads with MiXCR, giving one entry per CDR3 protein. Counted here are about 290,000 distinct CDR3 sequences, roughly 15% occurring once; the ten biggest clones make up around 8%. Source material: blood. All receptors derive from a woman between 35 and 50 years old with Graves' hyperthyroidism.

In DNA, the CDR3 is TGCAGTGCTCCCCGGCAGGGGTTTGAGACCCAGTACTTC. Its protein product is CSAPRQGFETQYF. The chain carries TRBV20-1 and TRBJ2-5, with a tentative D call TRBD1 (6 bases). CDR1 is DFQATT, CDR2 SNEGSKA, per germline (reference sequence). The CDR3 spans 13 residues. Trimming removed 5 bases at V and 5 bases at J, with 15 bases between.

In this sample, this clonotype turned up many times. This chain uses TRBV2 with TRBJ2-7; D may be TRBD1 or TRBD2 (5 bases each). Per germline, CDR1 SNHLY and CDR2 FYNNEI. CDR3 length equals 14 residues. Trimming left V 8 bases short and J 2 bases short, with 16 bases between. CDR3 sequence (DNA): TGTGCCAGCGGATCCGGGACGGACACCTACGAGCAGTACTTC. Protein: CASGSGTDTYEQYF.

In its sample, this clonotype was seen many times. The chain uses TRBV7-9 and TRBJ2-7; the D gene is possibly TRBD2 (6 bases). Germline V CDR1 and CDR2: SEHNR, FQNEAQ (reference sequence). The V gene lost 5 bases and the J gene lost 5 bases, with 22 bases spanning the gap. CDR3 length equals 16 residues. The CDR3: CASSVIGGLLGHEQYF. CDR3 coding DNA: TGTGCCAGCAGCGTTATCGGGGGACTCCTCGGCCACGAGCAGTACTTC. Filled out from reference TRBV7-9 and TRBJ2-7, the complete variable domain reads DTGVSQNPRHKITKRGQNVTFRCDPISEHNRLYWYRQTLGQGPEFLTYFQNEAQLEKSRLLSDRFSAERPKGSFSTLEIQRTEQGDSAMYLCASSVIGGLLGHEQYFGPGTRLTVT.

This clonotype was detected ten times or more. V usage is TRBV20-1 and J usage is TRBJ2-5; D not resolved. The CDR3 totals 10 residues. V lost 4 bases and J 5 bases, leaving 5 bases between the germline ends. Germline CDR1 is DFQATT and CDR2 is SNEGSKA (reference sequence). CDR3 DNA sequence: TGCAGTGCTACGTTGGAGACCCAGTACTTC. It encodes CSATLETQYF.

This clonotype was counted at least ten times. V and J are TRBV2 and TRBJ2-3, with D uncertain. With 2 bases removed from V and 9 bases from J, the gap between germline ends came to 12 bases. The CDR3 is 13 amino acids. Per germline, CDR1 SNHLY and CDR2 FYNNEI. The CDR3 DNA is TGTGCCAGCAGTGAAACCCAGGTGGGAACGCAGTATTTT. It encodes CASSETQVGTQYF.

Ten or more counts support this clonotype. V and J are TRBV13 and TRBJ2-1; tentatively, D is TRBD2 (5 bases). The CDR3 totals 13 residues. Germline values: CDR1 PRHDT, CDR2 FYEKMQ (reference sequence). Trimming removed 5 bases from V and 3 bases from J, with 8 bases in between. The CDR3 DNA sequence: TGTGCCAGCAGCCGCGGGTACTACAATGAGCAGTTCTTC. Protein sequence: CASSRGYYNEQFF. The full variable domain, rest sourced from reference TRBV13 and TRBJ2-1, is AAGVIQSPRHLIKEKRETATLKCYPIPRHDTVYWYQQGPGQDPQFLISFYEKMQSDKGSIPDRFSAQQFSDYHSELNMSSLELGDSALYFCASSRGYYNEQFFGPGTRLTVL.

The genes are TRBV28 and TRBJ1-6; 9 bases fit TRBD1. Per germline, CDR1 MDHEN and CDR2 SYDVKM. This CDR3 spans 17 amino acids. With 4 bases clipped from V and 7 bases from J, the junction kept 11 bases outside the gene matches. CDR3 sequence: CASSWGQGAVGNSPLHF. The CDR3 nucleotides read TGTGCCAGCAGTTGGGGACAGGGAGCAGTTGGGAATTCACCCCTCCACTTT.